The source of this TCR beta chain is a study of T cells expressing NK-cell markers. TCRdb re-called the 5' RACE reads and catalogs CDR3 proteins one per entry, DNA excluded. The sample features 200,000 to 300,000 distinct CDR3 sequences, with around 0.42% in its top ten. The receptor was isolated from a man aged 18 to 29 in good health. Source material: blood T cells: a sorted CD56 or NKG2C T cell subset, CD4+ or CD8+ T cells, or bulk PBMC T cells (not recorded which).

CDR3 loop: CSGKSGQGATNEQFF. The rearrangement uses TRBV29-1 and TRBJ2-1; TCRdb's D call of TRBD1 is untestable without DNA. Looked up from germline, CDR1 is SQVTM and CDR2 is ANQGSEA. The CDR3 sequence is 15 residues long.